This TCR beta chain was documented in a study of cytomegalovirus exposure and HLA in healthy donors. The PCR had 60 Vbeta and 13 Jbeta primers. Sequenced by immunoSEQ multiplex PCR; TCRdb stores in-frame clones only, minus some. The sample has 170,000 or so clones; about four fifths are singletons. Germline CDR1 is SGHVS and CDR2 is FNYEAQ. The V and J ends lost 2 bases and 2 bases respectively, with 14 bases between them. CDR3 length equals 16 residues. The sequencing sample was made of PBMCs. The chain employs TRBV7-6 and TRBJ2-3; D perhaps matches TRBD2 (6 bases). The receptor's source is a man aged 25 to 45 in good health and CMV-seropositive. The CDR3 reads CASSLMGRTNTDTQYF. As DNA, the CDR3 is TGTGCCAGCAGCTTAATGGGTAGGACTAACACAGATACGCAGTATTTT. The full variable domain, in which reference TRBV7-6 and TRBJ2-3 provide the parts outside the CDR3, is GAGVSQSPRYKVTKRGQDVALRCDPISGHVSLYWYRQALGQGPEFLTYFNYEAQQDKSGLPNDRFSAERPEGSISTLTIQRTEQRDSAMYRCASSLMGRTNTDTQYFGPGTRLTVL.